This is a list of T cell receptor beta chains from one sample in a study of blood T cell repertoires in COVID-19. Using immunoSEQ multiplex PCR, the repertoire was profiled, and TCRdb retains in-frame clones only, with some absent. The sample has 240,000 or so clones, roughly 87% seen once. The material sequenced was peripheral blood. Receptor source: a man aged 55-75 years who had recovered from COVID-19. CDR3s include the opening cysteine and the closing phenylalanine or tryptophan. Each record gives: CDR3 protein, CDR3 DNA, D gene, clone size, V gene, J gene. The D gene is left open where the match is weak. Rows give clone size only sometimes, using once, few, many, or a class for an expanded clone.

CDR3: CASSSGSTGSYGYTF
DNA: TGTGCCAGCAGCTCTGGTTCGACAGGGTCCTATGGCTACACCTTC
D: TRBD1
size: -
V: TRBV6-5
J: TRBJ1-2

CDR3: CASSMRQGRNEQFF
DNA: TGTGCCAGTAGTATGAGACAGGGTAGAAATGAGCAGTTCTTC
D: TRBD1
size: -
V: TRBV19
J: TRBJ2-1

CDR3: CASSLGWTERTEQYF
DNA: TGTGCCAGCAGCTTAGGGTGGACAGAAAGAACCGAGCAGTACTTC
D: -
size: -
V: TRBV11-3
J: TRBJ2-7

CDR3: CASSQVRGVIDEQYF
DNA: TGTGCCAGCAGCCAAGTCCGGGGTGTTATCGACGAGCAGTACTTC
D: -
size: -
V: TRBV11-2
J: TRBJ2-7

CDR3: CASSFEDYGYTF
DNA: TGTGCCAGCAGTTTCGAGGATTATGGCTACACCTTC
D: -
size: -
V: TRBV12-3/TRBV12-4
J: TRBJ1-2

CDR3: CASSFDGTNEKLFF
DNA: TGTGCCAGCAGCTTCGACGGGACTAATGAAAAACTGTTTTTT
D: -
size: -
V: TRBV11-1
J: TRBJ1-4

CDR3: CASSIEQNSNQPQHF
DNA: TGTGCCAGTAGTATAGAACAGAATAGCAATCAGCCCCAGCATTTT
D: -
size: -
V: TRBV19
J: TRBJ1-5

CDR3: CASSLGQGLNTEAFF
DNA: TGTGCCAGCAGTCTCGGACAGGGACTGAACACTGAAGCTTTCTTT
D: TRBD1
size: -
V: TRBV6-6
J: TRBJ1-1

CDR3: CAISESRGEKLFF
DNA: TGTGCCATCAGTGAGTCACGAGGTGAAAAACTGTTTTTT
D: -
size: -
V: TRBV10-3
J: TRBJ1-4

CDR3: CASSLRDRDRVSGNTIYF
DNA: TGTGCCAGCAGCTTGAGGGATAGGGACAGGGTATCTGGAAACACCATATATTTT
D: TRBD1
size: -
V: TRBV5-6
J: TRBJ1-3

CDR3: CSVERLRTDTQYF
DNA: TGCAGCGTTGAACGACTACGCACAGATACGCAGTATTTT
D: -
size: -
V: TRBV29-1
J: TRBJ2-3

CDR3: CASSLSLWGQGHEKLFF
DNA: TGTGCCAGCAGTCTCTCCCTTTGGGGACAGGGACATGAAAAACTGTTTTTT
D: -
size: -
V: TRBV21-1
J: TRBJ1-4

CDR3: CASSPDSEPNQPQHF
DNA: TGTGCCAGCAGCCCCGACAGTGAGCCCAATCAGCCCCAGCATTTT
D: -
size: -
V: TRBV7-8
J: TRBJ1-5

CDR3: CASSYHTRYEQYF
DNA: TGTGCCAGCAGTTACCATACACGCTACGAGCAGTACTTC
D: -
size: -
V: TRBV6-2/TRBV6-3
J: TRBJ2-7

CDR3: CASSTPGQGRRGSRTGELFF
DNA: TGTGCCAGTAGTACCCCGGGACAGGGTCGCAGGGGGTCGAGAACCGGGGAGCTGTTTTTT
D: TRBD1
size: -
V: TRBV19
J: TRBJ2-2

CDR3: CAISGGWQETQYF
DNA: TGTGCCATCTCGGGAGGGTGGCAAGAGACCCAGTACTTC
D: TRBD2
size: -
V: TRBV10-3
J: TRBJ2-5

CDR3: CASSPTGNRGNQPQHF
DNA: TGTGCCAGCTCACCTACAGGGAATAGGGGCAATCAGCCCCAGCATTTT
D: -
size: -
V: TRBV18
J: TRBJ1-5

CDR3: CATSWKGLDQPQHF
DNA: TGTGCCACTTCCTGGAAAGGACTTGATCAGCCCCAGCATTTT
D: -
size: few
V: TRBV19
J: TRBJ1-5